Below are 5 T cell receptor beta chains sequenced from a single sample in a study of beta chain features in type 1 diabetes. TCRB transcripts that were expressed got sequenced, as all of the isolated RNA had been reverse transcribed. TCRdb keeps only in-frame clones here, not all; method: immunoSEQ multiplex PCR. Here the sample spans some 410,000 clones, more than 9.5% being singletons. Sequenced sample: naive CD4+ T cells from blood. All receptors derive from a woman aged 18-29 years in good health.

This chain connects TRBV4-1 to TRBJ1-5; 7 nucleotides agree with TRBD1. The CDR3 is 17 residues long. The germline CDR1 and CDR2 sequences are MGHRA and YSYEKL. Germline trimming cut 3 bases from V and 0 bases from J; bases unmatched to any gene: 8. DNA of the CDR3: TGCGCCAGCAGCCATGCTGACAGGGTGTATAGCAATCAGCCCCAGCATTTT. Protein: CASSHADRVYSNQPQHF.

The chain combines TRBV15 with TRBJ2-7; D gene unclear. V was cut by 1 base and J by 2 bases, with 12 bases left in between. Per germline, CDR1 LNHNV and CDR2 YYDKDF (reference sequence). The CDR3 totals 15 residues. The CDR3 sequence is CATSRVRLSPYEQYF. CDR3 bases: TGTGCCACCAGCAGAGTGCGTCTGAGTCCCTACGAGCAGTACTTC.

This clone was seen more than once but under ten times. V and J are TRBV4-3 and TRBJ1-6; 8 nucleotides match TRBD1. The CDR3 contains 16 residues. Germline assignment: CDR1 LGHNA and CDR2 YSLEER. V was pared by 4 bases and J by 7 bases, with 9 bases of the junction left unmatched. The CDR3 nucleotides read TGCGCCAGCAGCCCCCACCCACAGGGGGTAAATTCACCCCTCCACTTT. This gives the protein CASSPHPQGVNSPLHF.

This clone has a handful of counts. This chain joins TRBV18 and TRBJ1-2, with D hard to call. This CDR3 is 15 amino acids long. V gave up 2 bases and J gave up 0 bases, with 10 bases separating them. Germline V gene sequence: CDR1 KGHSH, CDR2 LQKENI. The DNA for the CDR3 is TGTGCCAGCTCACCATTGAAGGGAGCTAACTATGGCTACACCTTC. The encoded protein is CASSPLKGANYGYTF. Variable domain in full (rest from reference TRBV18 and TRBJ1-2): NAGVMQNPRHLVRRRGQEARLRCSPMKGHSHVYWYRQLPEEGLKFMVYLQKENIIDESGMPKERFSAEFPKEGPSILRIQQVVRGDSAAYFCASSPLKGANYGYTFGSGTRLTVV.

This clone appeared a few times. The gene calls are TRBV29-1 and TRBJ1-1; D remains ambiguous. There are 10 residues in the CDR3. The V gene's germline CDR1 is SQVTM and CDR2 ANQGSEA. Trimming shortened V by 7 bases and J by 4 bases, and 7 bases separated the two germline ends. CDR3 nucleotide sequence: TGCAGCGCTTCCGGCACTGAAGCTTTCTTT. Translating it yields CSASGTEAFF. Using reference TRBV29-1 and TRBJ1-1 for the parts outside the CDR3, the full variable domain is SAVISQKPSRDICQRGTSLTIQCQVDSQVTMMFWYRQQPGQSLTLIATANQGSEATYESGFVIDKFPISRPNLTFSTLTVSNMSPEDSSIYLCSASGTEAFFGQGTRLTVV.